These 20 T cell receptor beta chains were sequenced from one sample in a study of CD8 T cells in Susac syndrome. Random hexamers were used to reverse transcribe 0.5 to 1 ug of RNA. One entry per CDR3 protein results from TCRdb running MiXCR on the immunoSEQ multiplex PCR reads. The profile covers approximately 180,000 distinct CDR3 sequences, with around 93% appearing a single time and approximately 0.09% taken by the ten largest. The sequenced sample consisted of CD4+ T cells from PBMCs. The receptors here all came from a human donor with multiple sclerosis.

The chain uses TRBV5-1 and TRBJ2-3, with 12 bases identical to TRBD2. With 0 bases clipped from V and 6 bases from J, the junction kept 5 bases outside the gene matches. The CDR3 runs to 16 residues. Germline values: CDR1 SGHRS, CDR2 YFSETQ. CDR3 sequence: CASSLVLAGGVDTQYF. The CDR3 nucleotides read TGCGCCAGCAGCTTGGTACTAGCGGGAGGAGTCGATACGCAGTATTTT.

The CDR3 protein is CASSLDVGADTQYF. CDR3 DNA: TGCGCCAGCAGCTTGGACGTGGGGGCTGATACGCAGTATTTT. This rearrangement joins TRBV5-1 to TRBJ2-3, with D possibly being TRBD1 (6 bases). The CDR3 consists of 14 residues. The V end lost 0 bases, the J end lost 6 bases, and 11 bases lay between the germline ends. The germline CDR1 and CDR2 sequences are SGHRS and YFSETQ.

The rearrangement joins TRBV24-1 to TRBJ2-5; tentatively, D is TRBD1 (7 bases). This CDR3 spans 15 amino acids. V lost 4 bases to trimming and J lost 1 base, with 12 bases between them. CDR1 is KGHDR, CDR2 SFDVKD, per germline. In nucleotides, the CDR3 is TGTGCCACCAGTGACGGCGGGACAGTCCAAGAGACCCAGTACTTC. Amino acids: CATSDGGTVQETQYF.

The chain recombines TRBV7-9 with TRBJ1-3; possible D gene TRBD1, 6 bases. The V and J ends lost 2 bases and 4 bases respectively, with 6 bases between them. The CDR3 contains 13 residues. CDR1 is SEHNR, CDR2 FQNEAQ, per germline (reference sequence). The DNA for the CDR3 is TGTGCCAGCAGCTTACAGGGGGGAAACACCATATATTTT. Translated: CASSLQGGNTIYF.

The CDR3 loop reads CASSYLVGGEQYF. The DNA for the CDR3 is TGTGCCAGCAGTTACTTGGTTGGAGGAGAGCAGTACTTC. This sequence joins TRBV6-5 and TRBJ2-7, with TRBD2 as a possible D gene (5 bases). The CDR3 length is 13 residues. Germline CDR1 reads MNHEY; CDR2 reads SVGAGI. Between the trimmed V and J ends, which lost 1 base and 7 bases, there was a span of 11 bases.

The rearrangement uses TRBV7-9 and TRBJ2-4; D possibly corresponds to TRBD2 (6 bases). Per germline, CDR1 SEHNR and CDR2 FQNEAQ (reference sequence). The CDR3 sequence is 15 residues long. Trimming removed 5 bases at V and 9 bases at J, with 20 bases between. CDR3 DNA: TGTGCCAGCAGCCCTTCGGGGCGGGGTGGCGGCATTCAGTACTTC. Translation: CASSPSGRGGGIQYF.

The rearrangement links TRBV19 to TRBJ2-2, with D tentatively TRBD1 (6 bases). Germline V gene lookup returns CDR1 LNHDA and CDR2 SQIVND (reference sequence). V lost 6 bases and J 5 bases, leaving 13 bases between the germline ends. The CDR3 extends over 14 amino acids. The CDR3 reads CASRGAGRTGELFF. CDR3 nucleotide sequence: TGTGCCAGTAGGGGGGCAGGTCGTACCGGGGAGCTGTTTTTT.

V usage is TRBV4-1 and J usage is TRBJ1-6, with D maybe TRBD1 (5 bases). CDR1 and CDR2 from the germline V gene are MGHRA and YSYEKL. Trimming removed 3 bases at V and 8 bases at J, with 11 bases between. This CDR3 contains 14 residues. This chain's CDR3 is CASSHQGTHSPLHF. The CDR3 DNA reads as TGCGCCAGCAGCCACCAGGGAACACATTCACCCCTCCACTTT.

A single count supports this clonotype. J is TRBJ2-7 and V is TRBV25-1; 7 nucleotides match TRBD1. The V gene end was trimmed by 2 bases and the J gene end by 3 bases; junction bases not matched to a gene: 4. CDR1 MGHDK and CDR2 SYGVNS come from the germline V gene. This CDR3 comprises 14 residues. Here the CDR3 reads CASSEQQGIYEQYF. Written as DNA, the CDR3 is TGTGCCAGCAGTGAACAACAGGGGATCTACGAGCAGTACTTC.

The chain has TRBV28 and TRBJ2-5; 7 nucleotides align to TRBD1. Trimming cost V 4 bases and J 4 bases; bases outside gene matches: 6. The CDR3 spans 14 residues. CDR1 is MDHEN and CDR2 is SYDVKM in the germline V gene. CDR3 sequence reads: CASSYTGALETQYF. The CDR3 DNA sequence: TGTGCCAGCAGTTATACAGGGGCCCTAGAGACCCAGTACTTC.

The V and J genes are TRBV7-2 and TRBJ2-7; D not certain. In germline, CDR1 is SGHTA, CDR2 FQGNSA. The V end lost 3 bases, the J end lost 1 base, and 4 bases lay between the germline ends. This CDR3 has 12 amino acids. CDR3 nucleotide sequence: TGTGCCAGCAGCTTTGAGTCCTACGAGCAGTACTTC. Translated: CASSFESYEQYF.

The chain combines TRBV12-3 or TRBV12-4 with TRBJ2-1, with 8 bases identical to TRBD2. V was pared by 4 bases and J by 9 bases, with 8 bases of the junction left unmatched. The CDR3 has 14 amino acids. The CDR3 DNA reads TGTGCCAGCAGTTCGGGACTAGGGGGGGGTGAGCAGTTCTTC. Protein sequence: CASSSGLGGGEQFF.

This clonotype was seen a single time. The chain uses TRBV28 and TRBJ1-5; 9 nucleotides agree with TRBD1. With V trimmed by 6 bases and J by 2 bases, 8 bases remained unmatched. The germline gives CDR1 MDHEN, CDR2 SYDVKM. The CDR3 contains 16 residues. CDR3 sequence reads: CASSNPTGGGNQPQHF. CDR3 DNA sequence: TGTGCCAGCAGCAACCCGACAGGGGGAGGCAATCAGCCCCAGCATTTT.

This clonotype occurred once. The chain has TRBV5-1 and TRBJ2-7; 8 bases align to TRBD2. J was trimmed by 5 bases and V by 0 bases; bases with no gene match: 7. Looked up from germline, CDR1 is SGHRS and CDR2 is YFSETQ. CDR3 length: 15 residues. CDR3 DNA sequence: TGCGCCAGCAGCTTGGAGGGGACTAGGTTCCACGAGCAGTACTTC. This encodes CASSLEGTRFHEQYF.

The chain couples TRBV2 to TRBJ2-3, with D unclear. This CDR3 comprises 14 residues. CDR1 and CDR2 from the germline V gene are SNHLY and FYNNEI. Deletions cut 5 bases from V and 2 bases from J, with 11 bases between. CDR3 in amino acids: CASSSVADTDTQYF. The CDR3 DNA is TGTGCCAGCAGTTCAGTAGCAGACACAGATACGCAGTATTTT.

The rearrangement uses TRBV3-1 and TRBJ2-1, with D tentatively TRBD2 (7 bases). The length of the CDR3 is 15 residues. CDR1 is LGHDT, CDR2 YNNKEL, per germline (reference sequence). V was trimmed by 6 bases and J by 3 bases, leaving 15 bases between them. CDR3 amino acids: CASRKRGGHYNEQFF. In nucleotides, the CDR3 is TGTGCCAGCAGAAAAAGGGGGGGTCACTACAATGAGCAGTTCTTC.

The gene calls are TRBV12-3 or TRBV12-4 and TRBJ1-2; D gene unclear. The CDR3 contains 15 residues. Trimming cost V 1 base and J 0 bases, with 9 bases left between them. In nucleotides, the CDR3 is TGTGCCAGCAGTTTAGGCGGCAGGACTAACTATGGCTACACCTTC. Encoded protein: CASSLGGRTNYGYTF.

The rearrangement links TRBV20-1 to TRBJ1-1; D is unclear. CDR3 length: 14 amino acids. Trimming took 5 bases from V and 0 from J, leaving 13 bases between them. Germline V CDR1 and CDR2: DFQATT, SNEGSKA (reference sequence). The CDR3 loop is CSAGQPLMNTEAFF. For the CDR3, the DNA is TGCAGTGCTGGCCAGCCCCTTATGAACACTGAAGCTTTCTTT.

The sample holds a few counts of this clonotype. One end of the junction varies from germline; a read error may be responsible. The J gene is TRBJ2-5, the V gene TRBV10-2, with 7 bases lining up with TRBD2. This CDR3 is built from 13 residues. Germline values: CDR1 WSHSY, CDR2 SAAADI. CDR3 sequence: CASSLAGVETQYF. The CDR3 DNA sequence: TGTGCCAGCAGTTTGGCGGGGGTAGAGACCCAGTACTTC.

The chain recombines TRBV6-2 or TRBV6-3 with TRBJ2-4, with D possibly being TRBD2 (5 bases). Germline-derived CDR1 and CDR2 are MNHEY and SVGEGT. Trimming removed 8 bases at V and 7 bases at J, with 18 bases between. The length of the CDR3 is 14 residues. This CDR3 reads CASLEEAMGNIQYF. The CDR3 region has the DNA TGTGCCAGCCTTGAGGAGGCCATGGGGAACATTCAGTACTTC.